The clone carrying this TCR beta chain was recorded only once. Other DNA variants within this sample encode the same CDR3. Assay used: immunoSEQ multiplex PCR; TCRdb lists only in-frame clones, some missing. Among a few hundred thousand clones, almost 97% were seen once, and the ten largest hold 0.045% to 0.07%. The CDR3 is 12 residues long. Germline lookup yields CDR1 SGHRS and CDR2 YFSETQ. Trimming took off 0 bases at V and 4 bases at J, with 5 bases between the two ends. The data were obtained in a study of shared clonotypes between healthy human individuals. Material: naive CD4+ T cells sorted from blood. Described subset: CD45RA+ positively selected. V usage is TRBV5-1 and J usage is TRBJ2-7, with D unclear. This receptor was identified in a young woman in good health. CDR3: CASSLDLYEQYF. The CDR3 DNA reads TGCGCCAGCAGCTTGGACTTGTACGAGCAGTACTTC.